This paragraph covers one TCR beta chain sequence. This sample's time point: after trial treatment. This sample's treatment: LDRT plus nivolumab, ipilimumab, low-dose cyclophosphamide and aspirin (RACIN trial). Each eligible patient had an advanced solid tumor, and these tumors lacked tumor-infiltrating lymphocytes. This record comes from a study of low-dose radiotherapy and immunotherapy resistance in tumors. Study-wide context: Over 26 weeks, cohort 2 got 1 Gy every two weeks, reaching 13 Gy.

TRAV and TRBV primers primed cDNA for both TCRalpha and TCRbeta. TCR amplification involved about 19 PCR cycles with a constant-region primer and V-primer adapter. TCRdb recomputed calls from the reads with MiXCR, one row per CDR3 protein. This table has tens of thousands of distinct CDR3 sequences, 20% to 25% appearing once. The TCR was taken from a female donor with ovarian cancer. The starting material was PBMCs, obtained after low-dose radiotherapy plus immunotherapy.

This CDR3 is CAWSSWRSSYEQYF. CDR3 in DNA: TGTGCCTGGAGTAGCTGGCGGAGCTCCTACGAGCAGTACTTC. J is TRBJ2-7 and V is TRBV30; D is ambiguous. Germline V gene lookup returns CDR1 GTSNPN and CDR2 SVGIG (reference sequence). Between the trimmed V and J ends, which lost 2 bases and 0 bases, there was a span of 11 bases. CDR3 size: 14 residues.